This TCR beta chain was obtained from a study of human T cells and chemical hapten exposure. For the study at large: Readings were taken at 6 days from patch tests that had applied 0.01% DPC to the upper back.

TCRdb reprocessed the RACE reads via MiXCR and lists one record per CDR3 protein. The repertoire holds just over 70,000 distinct CDR3 sequences, with over 8.5% as singletons. Concerning this clonotype itself: Its target is unknown.

CDR3 length: 15 amino acids. Germline CDR1 reads SGHAT; CDR2 reads FQNNGV. V shed 5 bases, J shed 12 bases, and the junction held 13 bases outside the gene matches. The time point here: patch test 3, about 24 weeks after DPC sensitization. As to treatment: therapeutic diphenylcyclopropenone sensitization with weekly scalp DPC. Findings of the study overall: A positive correlation with patch test score was found for PT1 expanded TCR counts.

The V gene is TRBV11-2, the J gene TRBJ2-7; TRBD2 aligns across 13 bases. The material sequenced was whole blood, taken in connection with sensitization to the hapten diphenylcyclopropenone (DPC). The origin of this receptor is a woman aged 45-65 years with alopecia areata. Some clones in this sample may be carry-over from other donors' samples. CDR3 in amino acids: CASSPRFGLAGDPYF. The DNA of the CDR3 is TGTGCCAGCAGCCCCCGGTTCGGACTAGCGGGAGACCCGTACTTC. Complete variable domain (other parts from reference TRBV11-2 and TRBJ2-7): EAGVAQSPRYKIIEKRQSVAFWCNPISGHATLYWYQQILGQGPKLLIQFQNNGVVDDSQLPKDRFSAERLKGVDSTLKIQPAKLEDSAVYLCASSPRFGLAGDPYFGPGTRLTVT.